This passage covers 21 T cell receptor beta chains from one sample sequenced in a study of blood T cell repertoires in COVID-19. Data came from immunoSEQ multiplex PCR; TCRdb stores just in-frame clones and leaves some out. This table has roughly 150,000 clones, under 95% appearing once. Material for sequencing was peripheral blood. Receptors were obtained from a young man with acute or convalescent COVID-19.

The chain carries TRBV27 and TRBJ1-5; no firm D call. V was trimmed by 6 bases and J by 4 bases, leaving 13 bases between them. CDR1 and CDR2 from the germline V gene are MNHEY and SMNVEV (reference sequence). The CDR3 is 14 residues long. In nucleotides, the CDR3 is TGTGCCAGCAGCCTTGGACTGCAAAATCAGCCCCAGCATTTT. Translation: CASSLGLQNQPQHF.

This chain joins TRBV19 and TRBJ2-6; TRBD1 aligns across 7 bases. V lost 0 bases, J lost 6 bases, and 5 bases stayed unmatched. CDR3 length: 16 residues. CDR1 is LNHDA and CDR2 is SQIVND in the germline V gene (reference sequence). CDR3 in DNA: TGTGCCAGTAGTATAGAAAGGGGGCTCGCGGCCAACGTCCTGACTTTC. Protein sequence: CASSIERGLAANVLTF. The full variable domain, in which reference TRBV19 and TRBJ2-6 provide the parts outside the CDR3, is DGGITQSPKYLFRKEGQNVTLSCEQNLNHDAMYWYRQDPGQGLRLIYYSQIVNDFQKGDIAEGYSVSREKKESFPLTVTSAQKNPTAFYLCASSIERGLAANVLTFGAGSRLTVL.

The genes are TRBV15 and TRBJ1-5, with D maybe TRBD1 (5 bases). The CDR3 covers 16 residues. The germline gives CDR1 LNHNV, CDR2 YYDKDF (reference sequence). The germline V and J ends were trimmed by 1 base and 0 bases, with 10 bases remaining between them. The CDR3 spells CATSRVTGISNQPQHF. CDR3 coding DNA: TGTGCCACCAGCAGAGTAACAGGTATTAGCAATCAGCCCCAGCATTTT.

The chain uses TRBV6-6 and TRBJ1-2; 8 bases line up with TRBD1. Germline V gives CDR1 MNHNY, CDR2 SVGAGI (reference sequence). V dropped 0 bases and J dropped 4; count of bases not matched to a gene: 4. The CDR3 totals 15 residues. The CDR3 is CASSYSPGGGYGYTF. Written as DNA, the CDR3 is TGTGCCAGCAGTTACTCCCCAGGGGGCGGCTATGGCTACACCTTC.

This clone has just one count. V usage is TRBV27 and J usage is TRBJ1-1, with D hard to call. Trimming cost V 6 bases and J 4 bases, with 15 bases left between them. The germline CDR1 and CDR2 sequences are MNHEY and SMNVEV (reference sequence). The CDR3 is 14 residues long. The CDR3 sequence is CASRTREGGTEAFF. For the CDR3, the DNA is TGTGCCAGCAGAACTCGGGAGGGCGGCACTGAAGCTTTCTTT.

This rearrangement joins TRBV19 to TRBJ1-1; TRBD1 agrees at 7 bases. The V and J ends lost 0 bases and 10 bases, in that order; junction bases with no gene match: 5. Germline loops: CDR1 LNHDA, CDR2 SQIVND (reference sequence). The CDR3 consists of 13 residues. CDR3 in amino acids: CASSIERTGGAFF. The CDR3 nucleotides read TGTGCCAGTAGTATAGAAAGGACAGGAGGAGCTTTCTTT.

The rearrangement joins TRBV5-1 to TRBJ2-3; 7 nucleotides match TRBD1. V trimming: 3 bases; J trimming: 0 bases; junction bases outside the gene matches: 4. Germline loops: CDR1 SGHRS, CDR2 YFSETQ. CDR3 length: 15 amino acids. The DNA of the CDR3 is TGCGCCAGCAGCTCAGCAGGGGGAAGCACAGATACGCAGTATTTT. Translating gives CASSSAGGSTDTQYF.

This chain links TRBV5-4 with TRBJ2-7; perhaps TRBD2 as D (7 bases). The CDR3 loop spans 15 amino acids. Germline V gene sequence: CDR1 SGHNT, CDR2 YYREEE (reference sequence). V was cut by 5 bases and J by 0 bases, with 15 bases left in between. CDR3: CASSSTGGPSYEQYF. The CDR3 DNA reads TGTGCCAGCAGTTCTACCGGGGGGCCCTCCTACGAGCAGTACTTC.

This clone showed up just a few times. As DNA, the CDR3 is TGCGCCAGCAGTGAGTCTGCGGCGGGAGCTACCCAGGGTTACGAGCAGTACTTC. It translates to CASSESAAGATQGYEQYF. The genes are TRBV10-1 and TRBJ2-7, with 7 nucleotides matching TRBD2. The CDR3 length is 18 residues. The germline CDR1 and CDR2 sequences are WNHNN and SYGVQD (reference sequence). The V segment lost 0 bases and the J segment 4 bases; nucleotides outside the gene matches: 15.

The chain uses TRBV27 and TRBJ1-2; D remains ambiguous. In germline, CDR1 is MNHEY, CDR2 SMNVEV (reference sequence). V was clipped by 3 bases and J by 0 bases, with 5 bases between them. The CDR3 has 13 amino acids. The DNA for the CDR3 is TGTGCCAGCAGTTTCGCGGCTAACTATGGCTACACCTTC. This sequence encodes CASSFAANYGYTF.

This chain joins TRBV29-1 and TRBJ1-3; possibly TRBD1 for D (5 bases). This CDR3 is 13 amino acids long. Trimming pared 4 bases from V and 4 bases from J, leaving 11 bases between. Germline V CDR1 and CDR2: SQVTM, ANQGSEA. CDR3 nucleotides: TGCAGCGTTGCGGCAGGGCAAGGAAACACCATATATTTT. Protein sequence: CSVAAGQGNTIYF.

The J gene is TRBJ1-3, the V gene TRBV4-2, with D perhaps TRBD1 (6 bases). In germline, CDR1 is LGHNA, CDR2 YNFKEQ. V lost 3 bases, J lost 4 bases, and 13 bases lay in between. The CDR3 is 15 residues long. CDR3 amino acids: CASSQGHFGGNTIYF. In nucleotides, the CDR3 is TGTGCCAGCAGCCAGGGACACTTCGGGGGAAACACCATATATTTT.

This rearrangement joins TRBV2 to TRBJ1-5; the match to TRBD1 covers 11 bases. This CDR3 comprises 18 residues. CDR1 and CDR2 (germline): SNHLY, FYNNEI. V shed 3 bases, J shed 5 bases, and the junction held 12 bases outside the gene matches. Here the CDR3 reads CASSDGPGQGARDQPQHF. The CDR3 DNA follows: TGTGCCAGCAGTGACGGGCCCGGACAGGGGGCGCGGGATCAGCCCCAGCATTTT.

This clone was recorded only once. CDR3 sequence reads: CAISDGQGAETEAFF. CDR3 nucleotides: TGTGCCATCAGTGACGGACAGGGGGCTGAGACTGAAGCTTTCTTT. This chain connects TRBV10-3 to TRBJ1-1; 11 bases fit TRBD1. Germline V gives CDR1 ENHRY, CDR2 SYGVKD. With 3 bases clipped from V and 5 bases from J, the junction kept 5 bases outside the gene matches. This CDR3 has 15 residues.

The chain uses TRBV7-9 and TRBJ2-7; D is possibly TRBD2 (5 bases). Between the trimmed V and J ends, which lost 0 bases and 7 bases, there was a span of 13 bases. Looked up from germline, CDR1 is SEHNR and CDR2 is FQNEAQ (reference sequence). This CDR3 has 14 amino acids. CDR3 DNA sequence: TGTGCCAGCAGCTTAGCTGACGGAGGTCGTGAGCAGTACTTC. Protein sequence: CASSLADGGREQYF.

The sample holds a few counts of this clone. The chain has TRBV9 and TRBJ2-1; 10 nucleotides line up with TRBD2. CDR1 SGDLS and CDR2 YYNGEE come from the germline V gene. V was pared by 4 bases and J by 4 bases, with 5 bases of the junction left unmatched. The CDR3 runs 15 residues. CDR3 DNA sequence: TGTGCCAGCAGCCCCACTAGCGGGATATACAATGAGCAGTTCTTC. This encodes CASSPTSGIYNEQFF.

Ten or more counts support this clone. CDR3 DNA sequence: TGTGCCAGCAGTTTACGGGGGACTGAAGCTTTCTTT. Amino acids: CASSLRGTEAFF. The rearrangement joins TRBV12-3 or TRBV12-4 to TRBJ1-1; D possibly corresponds to TRBD1 (5 bases). The CDR3 extends over 12 amino acids. V was trimmed by 2 bases and J by 5 bases, leaving 6 bases between them.

The chain joins TRBV19 to TRBJ1-5, with 7 bases identical to TRBD1. The CDR3 length is 18 residues. Looked up from germline, CDR1 is LNHDA and CDR2 is SQIVND (reference sequence). The trim removed 0 bases at V and 9 bases at J, leaving 17 bases unmatched. The CDR3 is CASSIDNPSDRDRWPQHF. The CDR3 nucleotides read TGTGCCAGTAGTATAGATAATCCCAGCGACAGGGATCGGTGGCCCCAGCATTTT.

The J gene is TRBJ1-1, the V gene TRBV5-6, with D possibly matching TRBD1 (6 bases). CDR3 length equals 14 residues. CDR1 is SGHDT, CDR2 YYEEEE, per germline. V shed 2 bases and J shed 0 bases, with 8 bases lying between them. In DNA form, the CDR3 reads TGTGCCAGCAGCTTAAGGGGGATGAACACTGAAGCTTTCTTT. Encoded protein: CASSLRGMNTEAFF.

The chain employs TRBV5-1 and TRBJ1-1; D is perhaps TRBD1 (6 bases). The CDR3 is 14 amino acids. Deletions cut 0 bases from V and 4 bases from J, with 10 bases between. The germline CDR1 and CDR2 sequences are SGHRS and YFSETQ. The CDR3 reads CASSLGQGSTEAFF. CDR3 nucleotide sequence: TGCGCCAGCAGCTTGGGTCAGGGGAGCACTGAAGCTTTCTTT.

This clone was counted a single time. The chain carries TRBV6-5 and TRBJ2-7; D remains unclear. CDR1 and CDR2 (germline): MNHEY, SVGAGI. V gave up 8 bases and J gave up 2 bases, with 16 bases separating them. The CDR3 sequence is 14 residues long. The CDR3: CASRALLIAYEQYF. The CDR3 nucleotides are TGTGCCAGCCGCGCCCTGCTTATTGCCTACGAGCAGTACTTC.